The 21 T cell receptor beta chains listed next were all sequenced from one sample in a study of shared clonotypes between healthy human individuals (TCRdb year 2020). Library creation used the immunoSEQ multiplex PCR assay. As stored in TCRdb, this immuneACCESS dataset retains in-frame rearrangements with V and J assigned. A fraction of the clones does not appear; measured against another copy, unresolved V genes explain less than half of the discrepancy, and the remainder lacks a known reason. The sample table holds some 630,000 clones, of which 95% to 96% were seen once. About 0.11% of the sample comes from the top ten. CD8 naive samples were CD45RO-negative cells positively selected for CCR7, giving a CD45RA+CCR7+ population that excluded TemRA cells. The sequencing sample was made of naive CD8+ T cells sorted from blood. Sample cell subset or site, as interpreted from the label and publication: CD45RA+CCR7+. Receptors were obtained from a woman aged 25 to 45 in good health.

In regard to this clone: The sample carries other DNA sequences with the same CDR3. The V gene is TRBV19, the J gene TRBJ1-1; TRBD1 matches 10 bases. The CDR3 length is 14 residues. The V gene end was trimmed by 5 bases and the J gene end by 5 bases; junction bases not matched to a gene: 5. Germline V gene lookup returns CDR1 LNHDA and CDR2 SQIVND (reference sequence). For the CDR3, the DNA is TGTGCCAGTAGTCCCTGGACAGGGGGGACTGAAGCTTTCTTT. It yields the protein CASSPWTGGTEAFF.

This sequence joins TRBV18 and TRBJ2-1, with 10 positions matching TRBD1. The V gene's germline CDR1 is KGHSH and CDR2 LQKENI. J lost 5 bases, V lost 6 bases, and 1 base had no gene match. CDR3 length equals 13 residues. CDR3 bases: TGTGCCAGCTCCGGACAGGGGGACAATGAGCAGTTCTTC. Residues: CASSGQGDNEQFF.

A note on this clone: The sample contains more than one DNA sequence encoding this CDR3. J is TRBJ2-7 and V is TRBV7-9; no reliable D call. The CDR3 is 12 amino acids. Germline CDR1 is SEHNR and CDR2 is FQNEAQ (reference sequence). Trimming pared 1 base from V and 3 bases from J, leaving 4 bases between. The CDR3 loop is CASSLVVYEQYF. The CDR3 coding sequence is TGTGCCAGCAGCTTAGTCGTCTACGAGCAGTACTTC.

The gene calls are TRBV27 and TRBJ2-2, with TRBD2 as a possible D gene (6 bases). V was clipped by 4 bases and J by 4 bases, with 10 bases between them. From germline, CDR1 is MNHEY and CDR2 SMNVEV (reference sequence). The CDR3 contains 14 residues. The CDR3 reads CASSYGTFTGELFF. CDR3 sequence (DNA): TGTGCCAGCAGTTACGGGACTTTCACCGGGGAGCTGTTTTTT.

CDR3 DNA sequence: TGTGCCAGCAGTTACTCGAAAGCATCTATGAACACTGAAGCTTTCTTT. It is translated as CASSYSKASMNTEAFF. V and J are TRBV6-5 and TRBJ1-1; the D is unclear. CDR1 and CDR2 from the germline V gene are MNHEY and SVGAGI. This CDR3 has 16 residues. Trimming took off 0 bases at V and 0 bases at J, with 11 bases between the two ends.

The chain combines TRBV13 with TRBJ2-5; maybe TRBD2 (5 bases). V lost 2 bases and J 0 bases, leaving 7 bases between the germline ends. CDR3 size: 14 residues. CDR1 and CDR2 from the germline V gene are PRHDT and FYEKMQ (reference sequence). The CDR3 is CASSLKADQETQYF. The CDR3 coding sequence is TGTGCCAGCAGCTTAAAAGCGGACCAAGAGACCCAGTACTTC. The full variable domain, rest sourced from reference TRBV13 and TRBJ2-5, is AAGVIQSPRHLIKEKRETATLKCYPIPRHDTVYWYQQGPGQDPQFLISFYEKMQSDKGSIPDRFSAQQFSDYHSELNMSSLELGDSALYFCASSLKADQETQYFGPGTRLLVL.

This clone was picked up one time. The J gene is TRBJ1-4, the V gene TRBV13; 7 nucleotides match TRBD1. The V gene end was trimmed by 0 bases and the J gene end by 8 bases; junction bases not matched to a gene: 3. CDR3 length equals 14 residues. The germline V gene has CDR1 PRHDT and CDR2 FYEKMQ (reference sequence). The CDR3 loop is CASSLGRGNEKLFF. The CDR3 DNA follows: TGTGCCAGCAGCTTAGGCAGGGGGAACGAAAAACTGTTTTTT.

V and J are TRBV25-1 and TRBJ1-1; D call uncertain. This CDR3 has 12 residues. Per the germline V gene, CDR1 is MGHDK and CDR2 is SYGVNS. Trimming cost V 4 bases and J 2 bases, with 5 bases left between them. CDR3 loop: CASSVVNTEAFF. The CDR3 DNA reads TGTGCCAGCAGTGTCGTCAACACTGAAGCTTTCTTT.

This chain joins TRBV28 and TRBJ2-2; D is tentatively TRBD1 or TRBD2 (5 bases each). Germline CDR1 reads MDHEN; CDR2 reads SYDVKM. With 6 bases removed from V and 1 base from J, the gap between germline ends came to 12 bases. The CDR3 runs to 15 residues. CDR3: CASRFGTLNTGELFF. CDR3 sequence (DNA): TGTGCCAGCAGATTCGGGACCCTGAACACCGGGGAGCTGTTTTTT.

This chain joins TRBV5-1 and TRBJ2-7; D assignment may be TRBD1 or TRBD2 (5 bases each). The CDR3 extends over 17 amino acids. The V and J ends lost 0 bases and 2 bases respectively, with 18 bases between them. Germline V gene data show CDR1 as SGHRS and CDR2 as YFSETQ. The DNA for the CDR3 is TGCGCCAGCAGCTTGGGGGTCCGGGGCCGAGATCCCTACGAGCAGTACTTC. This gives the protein CASSLGVRGRDPYEQYF.

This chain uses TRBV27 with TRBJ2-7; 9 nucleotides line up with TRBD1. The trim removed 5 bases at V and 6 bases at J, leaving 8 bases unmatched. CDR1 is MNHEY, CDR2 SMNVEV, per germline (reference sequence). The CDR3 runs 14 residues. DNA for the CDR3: TGTGCCAGCAGTACCGGGACAGGGAGTTTCGAGCAGTACTTC. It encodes CASSTGTGSFEQYF.

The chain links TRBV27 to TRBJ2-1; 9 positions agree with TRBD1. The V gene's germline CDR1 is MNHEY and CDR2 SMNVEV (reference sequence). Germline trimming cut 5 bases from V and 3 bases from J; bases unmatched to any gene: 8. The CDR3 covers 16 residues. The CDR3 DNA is TGTGCCAGCAGTCGCCTGGACAGGGGACTCTACAATGAGCAGTTCTTC. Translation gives CASSRLDRGLYNEQFF.

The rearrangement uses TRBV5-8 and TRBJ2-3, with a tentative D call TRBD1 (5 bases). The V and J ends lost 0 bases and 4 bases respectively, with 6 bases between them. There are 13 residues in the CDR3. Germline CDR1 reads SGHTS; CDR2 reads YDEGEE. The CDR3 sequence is CASSLGGPDTQYF. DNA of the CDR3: TGTGCCAGCAGCTTGGGGGGCCCAGATACGCAGTATTTT.

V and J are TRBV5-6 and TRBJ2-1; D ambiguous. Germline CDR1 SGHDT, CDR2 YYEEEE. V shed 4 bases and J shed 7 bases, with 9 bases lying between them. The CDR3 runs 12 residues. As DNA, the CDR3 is TGTGCCAGCAGCAGTTATCAGAATGAGCAGTTCTTC. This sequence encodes CASSSYQNEQFF.

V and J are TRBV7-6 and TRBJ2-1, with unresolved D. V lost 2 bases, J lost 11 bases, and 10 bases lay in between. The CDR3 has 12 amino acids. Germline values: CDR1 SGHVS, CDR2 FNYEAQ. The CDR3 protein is CASSLYRGQQFF. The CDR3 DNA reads TGTGCCAGCAGCTTATACCGAGGACAGCAGTTCTTC.

CDR3 protein: CASSLSDEQFF. The CDR3 DNA reads as TGTGCCAGCAGCCTCAGCGATGAGCAGTTCTTC. The V gene is TRBV28, the J gene TRBJ2-1; D unresolved. Trimming removed 6 bases from V and 8 bases from J, with 8 bases in between. This CDR3 spans 11 amino acids. Germline V lookup: CDR1 MDHEN, CDR2 SYDVKM.

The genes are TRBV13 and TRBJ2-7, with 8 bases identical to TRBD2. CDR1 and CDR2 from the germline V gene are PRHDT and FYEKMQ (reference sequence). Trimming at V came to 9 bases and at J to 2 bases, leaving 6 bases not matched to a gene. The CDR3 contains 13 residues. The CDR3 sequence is CASTERGTYEQYF. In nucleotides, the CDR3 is TGTGCCAGTACGGAGCGGGGGACCTACGAGCAGTACTTC.

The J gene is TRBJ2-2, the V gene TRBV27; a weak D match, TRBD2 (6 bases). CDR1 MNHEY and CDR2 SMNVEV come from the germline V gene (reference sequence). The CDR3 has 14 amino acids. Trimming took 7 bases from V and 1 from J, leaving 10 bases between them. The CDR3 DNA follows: TGTGCCAGCAATCGCGGGAAGAACACCGGGGAGCTGTTTTTT. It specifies CASNRGKNTGELFF.

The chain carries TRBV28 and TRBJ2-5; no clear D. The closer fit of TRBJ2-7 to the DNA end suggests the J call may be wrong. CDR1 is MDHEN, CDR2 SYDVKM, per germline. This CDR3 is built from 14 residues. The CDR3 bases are TGTGCCAGCAGCCCCGCTAGTAGCTCCTACGAGCAGTACTTC. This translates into CASSPASSSYEQYF.

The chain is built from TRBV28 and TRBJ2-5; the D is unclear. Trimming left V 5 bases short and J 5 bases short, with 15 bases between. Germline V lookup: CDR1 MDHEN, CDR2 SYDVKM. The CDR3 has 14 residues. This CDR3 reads CASSPDPGHETQYF. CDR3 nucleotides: TGTGCCAGCAGTCCGGATCCGGGCCACGAGACCCAGTACTTC.

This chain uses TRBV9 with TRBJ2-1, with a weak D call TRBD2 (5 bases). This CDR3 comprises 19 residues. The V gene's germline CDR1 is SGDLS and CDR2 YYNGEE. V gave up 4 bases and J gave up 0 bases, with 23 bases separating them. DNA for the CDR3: TGTGCCAGCAGCCCATCAGCGGTTTCCCCATGGGTCTCCTACAATGAGCAGTTCTTC. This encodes CASSPSAVSPWVSYNEQFF. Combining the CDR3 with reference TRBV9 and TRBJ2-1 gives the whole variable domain DSGVTQTPKHLITATGQRVTLRCSPRSGDLSVYWYQQSLDQGLQFLIQYYNGEERAKGNILERFSAQQFPDLHSELNLSSLELGDSALYFCASSPSAVSPWVSYNEQFFGPGTRLTVL.